Given below is one T cell receptor (beta chain) in context. As yet, its antigen is unknown. This record belongs to a study of identical twins. TCRdb independently ran MiXCR on the 5' RACE reads; one entry per CDR3 protein. The profile covers around 100,000 distinct CDR3 sequences, with around 5.5% appearing a single time and approximately 12% taken by the ten largest. J gave up 7 bases and V 7 bases, and 6 bases lay outside the gene matches. Germline V gene lookup returns CDR1 SEHNR and CDR2 FQNEAQ (reference sequence). The CDR3 consists of 14 residues. Findings of the study overall: Insertions were reduced in abundant cord blood beta clonotypes but not in memory repertoires.

Donors were all healthy Caucasians. This TCR was recovered from a woman aged 45 to 65 in good health. The chain couples TRBV7-9 to TRBJ2-7; 14 nucleotides line up with TRBD2. Sequencing was carried out using memory T cells sorted from blood. The CDR3 DNA sequence: TGTGCCAGCAACATGGGACTAGCGGGAGAAGAGCAGTACTTC. Its protein is CASNMGLAGEEQYF.